Only one count was recorded for the clone carrying this TCR beta chain. This entry belongs to a study of shared clonotypes between healthy human individuals. The wider study: Three plates were used per donor for CD4 naive, three for CD4 memory, two for CD8 naive and one for CD8 memory.

Naive-designated CD8 cells lacked CD45RO, were positively enriched for CCR7, and omitted terminally differentiated effector memory CD45RA+ cells. CDR3 length: 13 residues. Germline V gives CDR1 SGHTA, CDR2 FQGNSA. Between the trimmed V and J ends, which lost 2 bases and 6 bases, there was a span of 10 bases. Sequenced by immunoSEQ multiplex PCR; TCRdb stores in-frame clones only, minus some. This table holds around 1.9 million clones, more than 85% found once. The sample taken for sequencing was naive CD8+ T cells from PBMCs. The chain carries TRBV7-2 and TRBJ1-1, with D unclear. The origin of this receptor is a man aged 18 to 29 in good health. Some clones in this sample may be carry-over from other donors' samples. The CDR3 protein is CASSLIGFAEAFF. CDR3 nucleotide sequence: TGTGCCAGCAGCTTAATAGGTTTCGCTGAAGCTTTCTTT.